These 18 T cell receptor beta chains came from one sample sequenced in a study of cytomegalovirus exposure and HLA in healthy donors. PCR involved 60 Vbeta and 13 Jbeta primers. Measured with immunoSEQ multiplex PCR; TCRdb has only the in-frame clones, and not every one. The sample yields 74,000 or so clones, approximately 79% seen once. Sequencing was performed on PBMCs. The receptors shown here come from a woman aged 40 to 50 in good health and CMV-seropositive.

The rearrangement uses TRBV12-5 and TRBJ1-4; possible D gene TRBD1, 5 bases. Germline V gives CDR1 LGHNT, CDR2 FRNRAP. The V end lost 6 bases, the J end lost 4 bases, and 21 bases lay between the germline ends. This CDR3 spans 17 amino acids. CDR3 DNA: TGTGCTAGTGGACCTCTCTCCCTCGGGACTTATAATGAAAAACTGTTTTTT. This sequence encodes CASGPLSLGTYNEKLFF.

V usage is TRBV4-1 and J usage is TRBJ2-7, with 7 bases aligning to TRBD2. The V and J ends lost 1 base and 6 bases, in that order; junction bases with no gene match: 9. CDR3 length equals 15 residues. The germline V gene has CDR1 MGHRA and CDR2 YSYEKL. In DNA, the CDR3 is TGCGCCAGCAGCCAAGGGAGTTTAACGGGAGGCGAGCAGTACTTC. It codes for CASSQGSLTGGEQYF.

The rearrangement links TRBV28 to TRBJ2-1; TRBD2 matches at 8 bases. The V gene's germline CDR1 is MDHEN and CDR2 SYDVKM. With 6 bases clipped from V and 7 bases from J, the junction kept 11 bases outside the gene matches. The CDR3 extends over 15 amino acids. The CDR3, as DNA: TGTGCCAGCAGCCCCGCGGGGCGGGAGGATAATGAGCAGTTCTTC. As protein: CASSPAGREDNEQFF.

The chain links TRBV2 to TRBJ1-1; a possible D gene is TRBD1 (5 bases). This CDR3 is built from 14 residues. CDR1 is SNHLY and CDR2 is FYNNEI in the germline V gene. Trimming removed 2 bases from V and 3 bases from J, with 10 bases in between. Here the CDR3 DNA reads TGTGCCAGCAGTGAACGCAGGGAGGACACTGAAGCTTTCTTT. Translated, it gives CASSERREDTEAFF.

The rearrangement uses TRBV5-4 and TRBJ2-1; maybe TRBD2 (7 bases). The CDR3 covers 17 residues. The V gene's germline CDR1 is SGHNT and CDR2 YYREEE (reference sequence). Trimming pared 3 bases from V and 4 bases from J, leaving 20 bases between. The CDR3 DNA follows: TGTGCCAGCAGCTCAAGTCTACGGGGGGCAGGGTACAATGAGCAGTTCTTC. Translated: CASSSSLRGAGYNEQFF.

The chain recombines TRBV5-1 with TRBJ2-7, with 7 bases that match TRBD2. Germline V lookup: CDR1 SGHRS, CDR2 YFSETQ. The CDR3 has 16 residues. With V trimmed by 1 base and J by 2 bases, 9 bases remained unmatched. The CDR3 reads CASSLTTKRGPYEQYF. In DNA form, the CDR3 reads TGCGCCAGCAGCTTGACGACCAAGCGGGGACCCTACGAGCAGTACTTC.

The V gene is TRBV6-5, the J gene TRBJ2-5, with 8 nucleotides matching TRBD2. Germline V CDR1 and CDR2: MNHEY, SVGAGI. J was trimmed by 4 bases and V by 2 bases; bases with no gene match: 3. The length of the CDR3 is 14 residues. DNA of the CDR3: TGTGCCAGCAGTTACACCACTAGCGGAGAGACCCAGTACTTC. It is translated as CASSYTTSGETQYF.

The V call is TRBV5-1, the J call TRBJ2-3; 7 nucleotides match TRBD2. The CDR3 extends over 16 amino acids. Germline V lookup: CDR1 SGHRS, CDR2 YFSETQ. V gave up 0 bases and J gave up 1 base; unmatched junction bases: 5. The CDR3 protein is CASSLVASGGTDTQYF. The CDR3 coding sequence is TGCGCCAGCAGCTTGGTGGCTAGCGGAGGCACAGATACGCAGTATTTT.

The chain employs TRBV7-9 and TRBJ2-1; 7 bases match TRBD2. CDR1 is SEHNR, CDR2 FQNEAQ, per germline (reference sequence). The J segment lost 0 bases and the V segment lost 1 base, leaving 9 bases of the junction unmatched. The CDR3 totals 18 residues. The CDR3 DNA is TGTGCCAGCAGCTTAGAGGGGTCTAGCGGCCGCTCCTACAATGAGCAGTTCTTC. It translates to CASSLEGSSGRSYNEQFF.

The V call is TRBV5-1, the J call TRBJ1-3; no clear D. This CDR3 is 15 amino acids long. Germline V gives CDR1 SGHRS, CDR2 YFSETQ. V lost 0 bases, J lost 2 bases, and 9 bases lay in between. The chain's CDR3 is CASSLDAGPGNTIYF. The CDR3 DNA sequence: TGCGCCAGCAGCTTGGATGCGGGCCCTGGAAACACCATATATTTT.

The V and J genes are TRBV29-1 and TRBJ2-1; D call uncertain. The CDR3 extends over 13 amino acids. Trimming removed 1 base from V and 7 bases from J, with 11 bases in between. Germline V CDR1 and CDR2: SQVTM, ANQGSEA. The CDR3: CSVEGRHRNEQFF. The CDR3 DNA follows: TGCAGCGTTGAAGGCAGGCACCGTAATGAGCAGTTCTTC.

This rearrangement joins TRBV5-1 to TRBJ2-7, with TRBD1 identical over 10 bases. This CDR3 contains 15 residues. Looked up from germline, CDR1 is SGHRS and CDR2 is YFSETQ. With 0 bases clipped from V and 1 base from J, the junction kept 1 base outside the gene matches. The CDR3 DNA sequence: TGCGCCAGCAGCTTGGGACAGGGGGCTTCCTACGAGCAGTACTTC. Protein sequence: CASSLGQGASYEQYF.

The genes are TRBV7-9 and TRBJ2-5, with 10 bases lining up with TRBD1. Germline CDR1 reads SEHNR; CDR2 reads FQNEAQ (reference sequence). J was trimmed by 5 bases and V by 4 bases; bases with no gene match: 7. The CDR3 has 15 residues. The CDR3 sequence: CASSSGTGVKETQYF. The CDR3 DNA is TGTGCCAGCAGCTCAGGGACAGGGGTAAAGGAGACCCAGTACTTC. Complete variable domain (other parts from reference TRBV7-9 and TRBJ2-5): DTGVSQNPRHKITKRGQNVTFRCDPISEHNRLYWYRQTLGQGPEFLTYFQNEAQLEKSRLLSDRFSAERPKGSFSTLEIQRTEQGDSAMYLCASSSGTGVKETQYFGPGTRLLVL.

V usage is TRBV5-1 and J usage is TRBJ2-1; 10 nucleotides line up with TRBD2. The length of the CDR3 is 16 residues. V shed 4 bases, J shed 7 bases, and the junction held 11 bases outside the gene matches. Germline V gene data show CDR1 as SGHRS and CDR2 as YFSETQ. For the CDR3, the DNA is TGCGCCAGCAGCGGTAGCGGGGGGCGAGTGGGGAATGAGCAGTTCTTC. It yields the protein CASSGSGGRVGNEQFF.

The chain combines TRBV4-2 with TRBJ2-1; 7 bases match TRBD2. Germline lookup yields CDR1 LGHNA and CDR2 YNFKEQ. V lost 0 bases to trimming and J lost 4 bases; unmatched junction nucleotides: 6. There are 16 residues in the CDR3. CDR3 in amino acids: CASSQETASGYNEQFF. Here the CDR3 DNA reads TGTGCCAGCAGCCAAGAGACGGCTAGCGGATACAATGAGCAGTTCTTC.

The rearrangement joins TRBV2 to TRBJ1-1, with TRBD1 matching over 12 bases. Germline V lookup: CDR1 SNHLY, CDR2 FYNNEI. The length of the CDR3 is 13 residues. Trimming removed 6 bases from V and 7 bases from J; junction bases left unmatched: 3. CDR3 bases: TGTGCCAGCAGGGGGACAGGGGGCAATGAAGCTTTCTTT. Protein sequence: CASRGTGGNEAFF.

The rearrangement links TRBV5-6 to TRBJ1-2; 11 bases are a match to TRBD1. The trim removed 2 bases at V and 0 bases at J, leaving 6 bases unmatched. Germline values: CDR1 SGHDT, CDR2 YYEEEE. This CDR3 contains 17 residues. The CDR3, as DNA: TGTGCCAGCAGCTTCGGACAGGGGGCTTTAGCTAACTATGGCTACACCTTC. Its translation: CASSFGQGALANYGYTF.

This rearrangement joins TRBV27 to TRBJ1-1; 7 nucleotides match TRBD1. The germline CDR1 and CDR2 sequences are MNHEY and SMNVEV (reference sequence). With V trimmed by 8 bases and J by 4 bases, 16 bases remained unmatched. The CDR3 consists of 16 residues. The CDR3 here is CASLSGGIRSGTEAFF. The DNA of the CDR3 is TGTGCCAGCCTATCAGGGGGAATTCGAAGTGGCACTGAAGCTTTCTTT.